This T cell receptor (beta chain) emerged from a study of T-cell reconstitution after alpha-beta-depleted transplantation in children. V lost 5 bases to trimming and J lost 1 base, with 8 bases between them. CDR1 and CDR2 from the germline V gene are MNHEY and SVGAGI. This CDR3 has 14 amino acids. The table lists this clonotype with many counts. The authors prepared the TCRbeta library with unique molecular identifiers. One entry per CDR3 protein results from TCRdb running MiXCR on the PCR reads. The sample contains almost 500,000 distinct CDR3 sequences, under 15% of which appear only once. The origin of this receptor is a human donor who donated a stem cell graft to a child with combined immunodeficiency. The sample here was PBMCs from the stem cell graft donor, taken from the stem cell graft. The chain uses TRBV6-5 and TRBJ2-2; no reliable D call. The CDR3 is CASSPHRNTGELFF. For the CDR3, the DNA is TGTGCCAGCAGTCCTCACCGGAACACCGGGGAGCTGTTTTTT.